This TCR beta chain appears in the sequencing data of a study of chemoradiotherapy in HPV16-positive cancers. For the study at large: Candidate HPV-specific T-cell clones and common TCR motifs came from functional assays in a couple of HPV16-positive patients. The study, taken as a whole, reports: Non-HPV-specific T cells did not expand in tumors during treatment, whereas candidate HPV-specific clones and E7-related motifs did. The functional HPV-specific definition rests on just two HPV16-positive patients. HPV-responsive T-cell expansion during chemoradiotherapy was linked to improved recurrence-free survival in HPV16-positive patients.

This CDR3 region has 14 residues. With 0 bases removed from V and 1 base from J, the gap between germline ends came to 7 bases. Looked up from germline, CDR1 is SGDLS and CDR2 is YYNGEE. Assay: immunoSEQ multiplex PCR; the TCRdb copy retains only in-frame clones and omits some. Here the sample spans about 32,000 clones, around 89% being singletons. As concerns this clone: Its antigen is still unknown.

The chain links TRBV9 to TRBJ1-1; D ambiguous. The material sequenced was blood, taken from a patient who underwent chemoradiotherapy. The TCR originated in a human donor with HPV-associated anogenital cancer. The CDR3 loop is CASSVESGNTEAFF. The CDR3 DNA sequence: TGTGCCAGCAGCGTAGAAAGCGGGAACACTGAAGCTTTCTTT.